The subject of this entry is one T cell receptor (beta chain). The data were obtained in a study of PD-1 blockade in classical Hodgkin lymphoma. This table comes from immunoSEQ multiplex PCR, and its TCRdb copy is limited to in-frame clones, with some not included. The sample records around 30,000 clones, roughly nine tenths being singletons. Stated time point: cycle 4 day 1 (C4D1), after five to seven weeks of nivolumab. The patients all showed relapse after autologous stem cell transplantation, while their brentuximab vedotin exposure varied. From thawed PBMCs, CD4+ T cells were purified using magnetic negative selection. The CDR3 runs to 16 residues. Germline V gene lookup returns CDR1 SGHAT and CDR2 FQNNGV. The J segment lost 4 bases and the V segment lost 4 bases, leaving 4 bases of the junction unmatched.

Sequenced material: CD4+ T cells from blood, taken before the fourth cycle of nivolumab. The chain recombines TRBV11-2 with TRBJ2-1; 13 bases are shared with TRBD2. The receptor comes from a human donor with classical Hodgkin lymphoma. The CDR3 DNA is TGTGCCAGCAGCTCACGGACTAGCGGGAGTTACAATGAGCAGTTCTTC. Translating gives CASSSRTSGSYNEQFF.